Below are 27 T cell receptor beta chains sequenced from a single sample in a study of CD8+ T cells in alopecia areata. It was cDNA, reverse transcribed from extracted RNA, that served as the sequencing template. Repertoires were generated with immunoSEQ multiplex PCR, while TCRdb's copy carries only in-frame clones and drops some. The data show around 140,000 clones, with more than 85% seen just once and about 13% held by the top ten. Treatment defined: oral pan-JAK inhibitor, 5-10 mg twice daily. The sequencing used CD8+ T cells sorted from blood, collected at week 4, from a patient treated with tofacitinib. Receptors originate from a human donor with alopecia areata.

This clone was detected once. The chain recombines TRBV29-1 with TRBJ2-5; TRBD2 matches 12 bases. V lost 6 bases to trimming and J lost 5 bases; unmatched junction nucleotides: 10. CDR3 length equals 15 residues. Germline V CDR1 and CDR2: SQVTM, ANQGSEA. The CDR3: CSVEQTSGGRETQYF. The CDR3 nucleotides are TGCAGCGTCGAGCAGACTAGCGGGGGTAGGGAGACCCAGTACTTC. Supplemented by reference TRBV29-1 and TRBJ2-5, the full variable domain reads SAVISQKPSRDICQRGTSLTIQCQVDSQVTMMFWYRQQPGQSLTLIATANQGSEATYESGFVIDKFPISRPNLTFSTLTVSNMSPEDSSIYLCSVEQTSGGRETQYFGPGTRLLVL.

The rearrangement joins TRBV27 to TRBJ2-7; D assignment may be TRBD1 or TRBD2 (6 bases each). Germline loops: CDR1 MNHEY, CDR2 SMNVEV (reference sequence). The germline V and J ends were trimmed by 6 bases and 5 bases, with 11 bases remaining between them. The length of the CDR3 is 12 residues. The CDR3 nucleotides read TGTGCCAGCAGAACGGGGGCGAACGAGCAGTACTTC. Translating it yields CASRTGANEQYF.

This sequence joins TRBV5-6 and TRBJ2-6, with D maybe TRBD2 (6 bases). The CDR3 spans 16 residues. Looked up from germline, CDR1 is SGHDT and CDR2 is YYEEEE. Between the trimmed V and J ends, which lost 4 bases and 2 bases, there was a span of 13 bases. The CDR3 DNA reads TGTGCCAGCAGCCTTCTTGGGGGGACTGGGGCCAACGTCCTGACTTTC. Its translation is CASSLLGGTGANVLTF.

The CDR3 coding sequence is TGTGCCAGCAGCCAAGATCAAACTGGGGTAGGAGCTTTCTTT. Its translation is CASSQDQTGVGAFF. The chain is built from TRBV4-2 and TRBJ1-1, with no clear D. The CDR3 covers 14 residues. Trimming removed 0 bases at V and 10 bases at J, with 15 bases between. CDR1 and CDR2 (germline): LGHNA, YNFKEQ.

The chain is built from TRBV30 and TRBJ2-7, with unresolved D. Germline V gene lookup returns CDR1 GTSNPN and CDR2 SVGIG (reference sequence). Trimming removed 1 base from V and 2 bases from J, with 6 bases in between. The CDR3 loop spans 12 amino acids. CDR3 sequence: CAWSEIAYEQYF. The CDR3 nucleotides are TGTGCCTGGAGTGAGATAGCCTACGAGCAGTACTTC.

The chain carries TRBV5-1 and TRBJ2-1; 9 bases are shared with TRBD2. V gave up 1 base and J gave up 6 bases; unmatched junction bases: 5. The length of the CDR3 is 15 residues. The germline CDR1 and CDR2 sequences are SGHRS and YFSETQ. The CDR3 DNA follows: TGCGCCAGCAGCTTGAGCCTAGCGGGGAGCAATGAGCAGTTCTTC. Translation gives CASSLSLAGSNEQFF.

The rearrangement uses TRBV13 and TRBJ2-7; 10 bases line up with TRBD2. The CDR3 covers 15 residues. J lost 7 bases, V lost 1 base, and 7 bases had no gene match. Germline CDR1 PRHDT, CDR2 FYEKMQ (reference sequence). The CDR3 DNA sequence: TGTGCCAGCAGCTTAGTGGGGCTAGCGGGGGAAGAGCAGTACTTC. Protein sequence: CASSLVGLAGEEQYF.

The chain has TRBV4-1 and TRBJ2-3; TRBD2 agrees at 8 bases. Losses at the gene ends were 4 bases for V and 3 bases for J; bases not matched to a gene: 6. CDR1 and CDR2 (germline): MGHRA, YSYEKL. CDR3 length equals 15 residues. In DNA form, the CDR3 reads TGCGCCAGCAGCCTCGAGCGGGAGAGTACAGATACGCAGTATTTT. Residues: CASSLERESTDTQYF.

In its sample, this clone was seen once. V and J are TRBV5-1 and TRBJ1-1, with D hard to call. V gave up 4 bases and J gave up 8 bases, with 15 bases separating them. The CDR3 length is 13 residues. Per germline, CDR1 SGHRS and CDR2 YFSETQ. CDR3 coding DNA: TGCGCCAGCAGCCCTACCCCGGGTGCGGAAGCTTTCTTT. Its protein is CASSPTPGAEAFF.

J is TRBJ1-4 and V is TRBV5-4; D is unresolved. Germline V gene lookup returns CDR1 SGHNT and CDR2 YYREEE (reference sequence). Trimming cost V 3 bases and J 5 bases, with 8 bases left between them. The CDR3 extends over 13 amino acids. CDR3 DNA sequence: TGTGCCAGCAGCTCGTCTGGGAATGAAAAACTGTTTTTT. This codes for CASSSSGNEKLFF.

This clone has only one observation. The chain couples TRBV2 to TRBJ2-1; 16 bases match TRBD2. After removal of 10 bases from V and 0 bases from J, the junction contained 9 bases not matched to a gene. The CDR3 is made up of 18 amino acids. Germline V gene data show CDR1 as SNHLY and CDR2 as FYNNEI. In DNA, the CDR3 is TGTGCCAATCCCGGGACTAGCGGGAGGGGGGGCTCCTACAATGAGCAGTTCTTC. Its protein product is CANPGTSGRGGSYNEQFF.

The chain carries TRBV9 and TRBJ2-5, with D possibly TRBD2 on 6 matching bases. The J call may be faulty, since TRBJ2-7 better matches the DNA end. CDR1 and CDR2 from the germline V gene are SGDLS and YYNGEE. The CDR3 length is 14 residues. DNA of the CDR3: TGTGCCAGCAGCGTAGCGGGAGCCGGCTACGAGCAGTACTTC. Its translation is CASSVAGAGYEQYF.

The J gene is TRBJ2-6, the V gene TRBV29-1; D uncertain. The CDR3 totals 18 residues. CDR1 SQVTM and CDR2 ANQGSEA come from the germline V gene. Trimming took 5 bases from V and 0 from J, leaving 20 bases between them. In nucleotides, the CDR3 is TGCAGCGTTAGCATGAGTGAGGCACCTACCTCTGGGGCCAACGTCCTGACTTTC. This encodes CSVSMSEAPTSGANVLTF.

This clone was counted once. The chain links TRBV7-2 to TRBJ2-2, with a weak D call TRBD2 (7 bases). The CDR3 spans 18 residues. V was trimmed by 2 bases and J by 0 bases, leaving 16 bases between them. Germline assignment: CDR1 SGHTA and CDR2 FQGNSA. The chain's CDR3 is CASSLTLSGGANTGELFF. CDR3 in DNA: TGTGCCAGCAGCTTAACGTTATCGGGGGGCGCGAACACCGGGGAGCTGTTTTTT.

The V call is TRBV14, the J call TRBJ2-1; 8 bases agree with TRBD2. After removal of 1 base from V and 4 bases from J, the junction contained 3 bases not matched to a gene. This CDR3 has 15 amino acids. Germline V lookup: CDR1 SGHDN, CDR2 FVKESK. The DNA for the CDR3 is TGTGCCAGCAGCCAAGCAGCGGGGGAGTACAATGAGCAGTTCTTC. Its protein is CASSQAAGEYNEQFF.

Written as DNA, the CDR3 is TGCGCCAGCAGCCGAGGGACTAGCATCGCAGATACGCAGTATTTT. This translates into CASSRGTSIADTQYF. The rearrangement joins TRBV5-1 to TRBJ2-3, with TRBD2 matching over 9 bases. CDR1 is SGHRS, CDR2 YFSETQ, per germline. J gave up 4 bases and V 4 bases, and 7 bases lay outside the gene matches. This CDR3 region has 15 residues.

This clone was seen just once. Lacking the conserved final phenylalanine or tryptophan, this CDR3 likely reflects a read error. It is unclear where the CDR3 begins or ends on the DNA, so no DNA is shown, and the CDR3 is as TCRdb lists it. The J gene is TRBJ2-7, the V gene TRBV18; TRBD2, the D gene given by the table, was not confirmed from the DNA. Termini included, the CDR3 measures 11 amino acids. Germline loops: CDR1 KGHSH, CDR2 LQKENI. Here the CDR3 reads CASSPEGRGAL.

The chain joins TRBV7-6 to TRBJ1-1; TRBD1 matches 7 bases. The CDR3 sequence is 13 residues long. Germline V gene lookup returns CDR1 SGHVS and CDR2 FNYEAQ. Losses at the gene ends were 1 base for V and 11 bases for J; bases not matched to a gene: 7. The CDR3 is CASSLDPGTDAFF. The CDR3 DNA follows: TGTGCCAGCAGCTTAGACCCCGGGACAGATGCTTTCTTT.

The V call is TRBV29-1, the J call TRBJ2-1; D is undetermined. The CDR3 is 10 amino acids. V shed 3 bases and J shed 9 bases, with 6 bases lying between them. CDR1 and CDR2 (germline): SQVTM, ANQGSEA. CDR3 nucleotide sequence: TGCAGCGTTGAGATCCCTGAGCAGTTCTTC. Its translation: CSVEIPEQFF.

V and J are TRBV27 and TRBJ2-3, with 7 nucleotides matching TRBD2. The germline V gene encodes CDR1 MNHEY and CDR2 SMNVEV (reference sequence). This CDR3 contains 15 residues. V trimming: 3 bases; J trimming: 3 bases; junction bases outside the gene matches: 6. DNA for the CDR3: TGTGCCAGCAGTTTTTCGCGGGAGTTGACAGATACGCAGTATTTT. It is translated as CASSFSRELTDTQYF.

The chain uses TRBV29-1 and TRBJ2-7, with 9 bases fitting TRBD1. Trimming took 6 bases from V and 0 from J; bases not matched to a gene: 3. Germline V gene data show CDR1 as SQVTM and CDR2 as ANQGSEA. The CDR3 runs to 13 residues. In nucleotides, the CDR3 is TGCAGCGTGGACAGGGGCAACTCCTACGAGCAGTACTTC. Its protein is CSVDRGNSYEQYF.

The genes are TRBV27 and TRBJ2-7, with 7 positions matching TRBD2. J was trimmed by 6 bases and V by 8 bases; bases with no gene match: 4. Germline lookup yields CDR1 MNHEY and CDR2 SMNVEV (reference sequence). This CDR3 spans 11 amino acids. The CDR3 loop is CASGGVAEQYF. The CDR3 DNA is TGTGCCAGCGGGGGGGTTGCCGAGCAGTACTTC.

This sequence joins TRBV7-6 and TRBJ2-7; D could derive from TRBD1 or TRBD2 (5 bases each). CDR1 and CDR2 from the germline V gene are SGHVS and FNYEAQ. The CDR3 runs to 17 residues. The V end lost 1 base, the J end lost 7 bases, and 23 bases lay between the germline ends. CDR3 sequence (DNA): TGTGCCAGCAGCTTAGGATCCGGGACCCCTCAACTTCGGGAGCAGTACTTC. It yields the protein CASSLGSGTPQLREQYF.

The chain uses TRBV19 and TRBJ1-5; 9 nucleotides match TRBD1. The V gene's germline CDR1 is LNHDA and CDR2 SQIVND (reference sequence). The CDR3 is made up of 16 amino acids. V was pared by 9 bases and J by 0 bases, with 9 bases of the junction left unmatched. This chain's CDR3 is CARLTGTGYSNQPQHF. The CDR3, as DNA: TGTGCCAGACTGACCGGGACAGGGTATAGCAATCAGCCCCAGCATTTT. The whole variable domain, filled in from reference TRBV19 and TRBJ1-5, reads DGGITQSPKYLFRKEGQNVTLSCEQNLNHDAMYWYRQDPGQGLRLIYYSQIVNDFQKGDIAEGYSVSREKKESFPLTVTSAQKNPTAFYLCARLTGTGYSNQPQHFGDGTRLSIL.

This clone came up once. The CDR3: CASSLVLNTEAFF. The CDR3 DNA is TGTGCCAGCAGTTTGGTCCTGAACACTGAAGCTTTCTTT. The chain has TRBV6-5 and TRBJ1-1; D gene unclear. Germline CDR1 MNHEY, CDR2 SVGAGI. Trimming took 4 bases from V and 0 from J, leaving 6 bases between them. The CDR3 is made up of 13 amino acids.

The chain combines TRBV7-9 with TRBJ2-5; D is unclear. The CDR3 is 17 residues long. Germline V CDR1 and CDR2: SEHNR, FQNEAQ (reference sequence). V lost 5 bases to trimming and J lost 7 bases, with 26 bases between them. The CDR3 DNA reads TGTGCCAGCAGCACACCGGACCGTTCGGCATCCTTCGGGACCCAGTACTTC. Translation: CASSTPDRSASFGTQYF.

This chain joins TRBV29-1 and TRBJ1-1; D is unclear. Germline V gene data show CDR1 as SQVTM and CDR2 as ANQGSEA. Trimming removed 6 bases from V and 5 bases from J, with 13 bases in between. The CDR3 loop spans 12 amino acids. The CDR3, as DNA: TGCAGCGTCCTGACGGGATCGACTGAAGCTTTCTTT. Residues: CSVLTGSTEAFF.